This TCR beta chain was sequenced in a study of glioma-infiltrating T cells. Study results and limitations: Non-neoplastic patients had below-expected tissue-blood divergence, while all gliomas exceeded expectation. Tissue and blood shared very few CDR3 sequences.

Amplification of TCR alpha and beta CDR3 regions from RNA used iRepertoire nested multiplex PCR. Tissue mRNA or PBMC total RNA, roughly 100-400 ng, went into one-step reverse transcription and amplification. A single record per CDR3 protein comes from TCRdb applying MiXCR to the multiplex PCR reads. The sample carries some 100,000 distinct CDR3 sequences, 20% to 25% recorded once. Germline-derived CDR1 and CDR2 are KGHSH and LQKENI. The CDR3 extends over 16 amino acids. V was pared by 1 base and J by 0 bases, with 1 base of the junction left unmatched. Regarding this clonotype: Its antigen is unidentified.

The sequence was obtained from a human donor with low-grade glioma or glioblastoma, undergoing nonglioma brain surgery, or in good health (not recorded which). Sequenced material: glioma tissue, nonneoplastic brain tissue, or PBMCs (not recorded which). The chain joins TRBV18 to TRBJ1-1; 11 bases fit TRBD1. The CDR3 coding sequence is TGTGCCAGCTCACCACGGACAGGGGGCATGAACACTGAAGCTTTCTTT. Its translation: CASSPRTGGMNTEAFF.